The 19 T cell receptor beta chains below all came from one sample that was sequenced in a study of Ad26.COV2.S vaccination and SARS-CoV-2 variants. Clones were sequenced by immunoSEQ multiplex PCR, and TCRdb holds only the in-frame ones, with some missing. The data contain about 180,000 clones, roughly 87% of them singletons. This sample comprised peripheral blood, obtained after recovery from COVID-19. These TCRs come from a human donor who had recovered from COVID-19.

CDR3 nucleotides: TGTGCCAGCAGCCAAGATATGGCCGATACGCAGTATTTT. It codes for CASSQDMADTQYF. The chain links TRBV4-2 to TRBJ2-3; no clear D gene. Germline assignment: CDR1 LGHNA and CDR2 YNFKEQ. The CDR3 length is 13 residues. V shed 0 bases and J shed 6 bases, with 7 bases lying between them.

The chain recombines TRBV18 with TRBJ2-7; perhaps TRBD1 as D (6 bases). CDR3 length: 14 residues. V was clipped by 2 bases and J by 6 bases, with 14 bases between them. The germline CDR1 and CDR2 sequences are KGHSH and LQKENI. The CDR3 region is CASSPTGFQGEQYF. The CDR3 nucleotides read TGTGCCAGCTCACCAACAGGGTTCCAGGGCGAGCAGTACTTC.

This CDR3 is CASSLVSRDTQYF. Here the CDR3 DNA reads TGTGCCAGCAGTTTGGTCTCGCGAGATACGCAGTATTTT. V is TRBV12-3 or TRBV12-4 and J is TRBJ2-3; no clear D. There are 13 residues in the CDR3. V was cut by 3 bases and J by 5 bases, with 9 bases left in between.

The gene calls are TRBV4-2 and TRBJ2-5; D possibly uses TRBD1 or TRBD2 (5 bases each). Trimming pared 3 bases from V and 5 bases from J, leaving 16 bases between. Germline V gene lookup returns CDR1 LGHNA and CDR2 YNFKEQ. The CDR3 is made up of 15 amino acids. CDR3 sequence (DNA): TGTGCCAGCAGCCAGGGGGTAAAGAAGGGGGAGACCCAGTACTTC. This codes for CASSQGVKKGETQYF.

The V call is TRBV6-2 or TRBV6-3, the J call TRBJ2-5; D not certain. Trimming took off 6 bases at V and 2 bases at J, with 4 bases between the two ends. Germline V lookup: CDR1 MNHEY, CDR2 SVGEGT. The CDR3 has 11 amino acids. The CDR3 sequence is CASSLQETQYF. In DNA, the CDR3 is TGTGCCAGCAGCTTACAAGAGACCCAGTACTTC.

V gene TRBV6-5 combines with J gene TRBJ2-1, with a weak D call TRBD2 (6 bases). The V end lost 0 bases, the J end lost 7 bases, and 13 bases lay between the germline ends. CDR3 length: 15 residues. CDR1 and CDR2 (germline): MNHEY, SVGAGI. CDR3 in amino acids: CASSYSRRGGNEQFF. DNA of the CDR3: TGTGCCAGCAGTTACTCGCGGAGGGGCGGGAATGAGCAGTTCTTC.

The chain combines TRBV19 with TRBJ1-5, with 8 bases matching TRBD1. J gave up 6 bases and V 9 bases, and 10 bases lay outside the gene matches. This CDR3 region has 14 residues. Germline values: CDR1 LNHDA, CDR2 SQIVND (reference sequence). The CDR3 sequence is CASRRQGAGQPQHF. The CDR3 nucleotides are TGTGCCAGCAGGCGGCAGGGGGCAGGTCAGCCCCAGCATTTT.

The chain is built from TRBV19 and TRBJ2-2; 12 bases line up with TRBD2. Germline trimming cut 6 bases from V and 5 bases from J; bases unmatched to any gene: 7. The CDR3 is 16 residues long. The germline V gene encodes CDR1 LNHDA and CDR2 SQIVND (reference sequence). CDR3 bases: TGTGCCAGTAGACTGGGGACTAGCGGGTGGACCGGGGAGCTGTTTTTT. Translating gives CASRLGTSGWTGELFF.

This clone was seen a single time. The chain joins TRBV29-1 to TRBJ1-2; 7 positions agree with TRBD1. Germline V lookup: CDR1 SQVTM, CDR2 ANQGSEA. V lost 7 bases to trimming and J lost 8 bases; unmatched junction nucleotides: 10. The CDR3 length is 12 residues. The DNA for the CDR3 is TGCAGCGCCCGACAGGGTAAAGGGGGCTACACCTTC. Its translation: CSARQGKGGYTF. The whole variable domain, remainder taken from reference TRBV29-1 and TRBJ1-2, is SAVISQKPSRDICQRGTSLTIQCQVDSQVTMMFWYRQQPGQSLTLIATANQGSEATYESGFVIDKFPISRPNLTFSTLTVSNMSPEDSSIYLCSARQGKGGYTFGSGTRLTVV.

The chain employs TRBV7-9 and TRBJ2-1; TRBD2 agrees at 13 bases. The germline V gene encodes CDR1 SEHNR and CDR2 FQNEAQ (reference sequence). CDR3 length: 18 residues. Unmatched junction bases numbered 14, after V lost 5 bases and J lost 7 bases. The CDR3 DNA reads TGTGCCAGCAGCCTACCACCGAGACTAGCGGGAGGAAGAAATGAGCAGTTCTTC. As protein: CASSLPPRLAGGRNEQFF. Combining the CDR3 with reference TRBV7-9 and TRBJ2-1 gives the whole variable domain DTGVSQNPRHKITKRGQNVTFRCDPISEHNRLYWYRQTLGQGPEFLTYFQNEAQLEKSRLLSDRFSAERPKGSFSTLEIQRTEQGDSAMYLCASSLPPRLAGGRNEQFFGPGTRLTVL.

The V call is TRBV2, the J call TRBJ2-7; a weak D match, TRBD1 (5 bases). Germline-derived CDR1 and CDR2 are SNHLY and FYNNEI. This CDR3 contains 12 residues. The ends were cut back, 7 bases at V and 5 bases at J, with 12 bases in the middle. This CDR3 reads CASNQGDHEQYF. The CDR3 DNA follows: TGTGCCAGCAACCAGGGTGACCACGAGCAGTACTTC. The full variable domain, its missing parts supplied by reference TRBV2 and TRBJ2-7, is EPEVTQTPSHQVTQMGQEVILRCVPISNHLYFYWYRQILGQKVEFLVSFYNNEISEKSEIFDDQFSVERPDGSNFTLKIRSTKLEDSAMYFCASNQGDHEQYFGPGTRLTVT.

V is TRBV6-6 and J is TRBJ1-2; 7 positions agree with TRBD1. With V trimmed by 5 bases and J by 8 bases, 5 bases remained unmatched. From germline, CDR1 is MNHNY and CDR2 SVGAGI (reference sequence). This CDR3 has 12 residues. The CDR3 is CASSPGGGGYTF. CDR3 coding DNA: TGTGCCAGCAGTCCAGGGGGAGGGGGCTACACCTTC.

The chain recombines TRBV13 with TRBJ2-4, with unresolved D. Trimming took 0 bases from V and 3 from J, leaving 6 bases between them. Germline assignment: CDR1 PRHDT and CDR2 FYEKMQ (reference sequence). The CDR3 loop spans 14 amino acids. The CDR3 spells CASSLGLGKNIQYF. DNA of the CDR3: TGTGCCAGCAGCTTAGGCCTGGGCAAAAACATTCAGTACTTC.

The chain recombines TRBV11-3 with TRBJ2-1; 9 bases align to TRBD1. With V trimmed by 0 bases and J by 8 bases, 11 bases remained unmatched. The CDR3 is made up of 17 amino acids. Germline values: CDR1 SGHNT, CDR2 YENEEA. CDR3 DNA sequence: TGTGCCAGCAGCTTAGATCTCCCCGGGACAGGGTTCGATGAGCAGTTCTTC. As protein: CASSLDLPGTGFDEQFF.

The chain combines TRBV28 with TRBJ1-3, with a possible D match to TRBD1 (5 bases). Trimming pared 5 bases from V and 0 bases from J, leaving 8 bases between. Per the germline V gene, CDR1 is MDHEN and CDR2 is SYDVKM. CDR3 length equals 14 residues. CDR3 DNA sequence: TGTGCCAGCAGTCCGAGGGGCTCTGGAAACACCATATATTTT. Protein: CASSPRGSGNTIYF.

The chain recombines TRBV18 with TRBJ1-3; D is perhaps TRBD1 (5 bases). This CDR3 comprises 14 residues. Between the trimmed V and J ends, which lost 4 bases and 3 bases, there was a span of 10 bases. Per the germline V gene, CDR1 is KGHSH and CDR2 is LQKENI. CDR3 residues: CASSQTGDGNTIYF. The CDR3 DNA reads as TGTGCCAGCTCACAGACGGGGGATGGAAACACCATATATTTT.

The V and J genes are TRBV7-9 and TRBJ2-2, with unresolved D. Trimming removed 5 bases from V and 1 base from J, with 8 bases in between. This CDR3 comprises 14 residues. Germline V gene sequence: CDR1 SEHNR, CDR2 FQNEAQ (reference sequence). The CDR3 loop reads CASSPLLNTGELFF. In nucleotides, the CDR3 is TGTGCCAGCAGCCCACTCTTGAACACCGGGGAGCTGTTTTTT.

This chain joins TRBV3-1 (or the pseudogene TRBV3-2) and TRBJ1-1; D is unresolved. Trimming took 5 bases from V and 1 from J, leaving 8 bases between them. The CDR3 totals 13 residues. CDR1 and CDR2 (germline): LGHDT, YNNKEL (reference sequence). The CDR3 DNA sequence: TGTGCCAGCAGCACGCGACAGAACACTGAAGCTTTCTTT. This encodes CASSTRQNTEAFF.

This chain connects TRBV19 to TRBJ1-2, with D possibly TRBD1 on 5 matching bases. The CDR3 has 15 residues. V shed 5 bases and J shed 2 bases, with 15 bases lying between them. CDR1 is LNHDA and CDR2 is SQIVND in the germline V gene (reference sequence). The CDR3 bases are TGTGCCAGTAGTGATGGGTGGGGACCCAACTATGGCTACACCTTC. Protein: CASSDGWGPNYGYTF.